This is a list of T cell receptor beta chains from one sample in a study of human T cells and chemical hapten exposure. TCRdb recomputed calls from the RACE reads with MiXCR, one row per CDR3 protein. The sample shows some 70,000 distinct CDR3 sequences, 32% of them seen only once. The sample in question was whole blood, obtained in connection with sensitization to the hapten diphenylcyclopropenone (DPC). These receptors originate from a man between 35 and 55 years old with alopecia areata. Some clones in this sample may be carry-over from other donors' samples. The CDR3 runs from the conserved cysteine through the conserved F or W. Fields, in order: clone size, V gene, D gene, J gene, CDR3 DNA, CDR3 protein. D genes are given only for firm matches. The size of a clone is reported for some rows only, either as once, few or many, or as a class for expanded clones.

clone size: few; V gene: TRBV10-3; D gene: TRBD1; J gene: TRBJ2-3; CDR3 DNA: TGTGCCATCAGGGGGACAGGTAGCACAGATACGCAGTATTTT; CDR3 protein: CAIRGTGSTDTQYF
clone size: NA; V gene: TRBV15; D gene: NA; J gene: TRBJ1-5; CDR3 DNA: TGTGCCACCAGCAGAGAACTAAATCAGCCCCAGCATTTT; CDR3 protein: CATSRELNQPQHF
clone size: once; V gene: TRBV3-1; D gene: TRBD1; J gene: TRBJ1-1; CDR3 DNA: TGTGCCAGCAGCCAAGGATCAGGGGGCACTGAAGCTTTCTTT; CDR3 protein: CASSQGSGGTEAFF
clone size: few; V gene: TRBV7-2; D gene: NA; J gene: TRBJ1-2; CDR3 DNA: TGTGCCAGCAGCTTCAAAGGCTACACCTTC; CDR3 protein: CASSFKGYTF
clone size: NA; V gene: TRBV9; D gene: TRBD2; J gene: TRBJ2-2; CDR3 DNA: TGTGCCAGCAGCGTAGTGATTAGCGGGAGGGCCGCCACCGGGGAGCTGTTTTTT; CDR3 protein: CASSVVISGRAATGELFF
clone size: few; V gene: TRBV7-8; D gene: NA; J gene: TRBJ2-3; CDR3 DNA: TGTGCCAGCAGCCCAACTAGACCTGAAACTAGGGATTTT; CDR3 protein: CASSPTRPETRDF
clone size: once; V gene: TRBV29-1; D gene: NA; J gene: TRBJ2-1; CDR3 DNA: TGCAGCGTTGTCGGACATGGGGTACCCTACAATGAGCAGTTCTTC; CDR3 protein: CSVVGHGVPYNEQFF
clone size: NA; V gene: TRBV5-4; D gene: TRBD2; J gene: TRBJ2-3; CDR3 DNA: TGTGCCAGCAGCAAGCAGCGGGGGGGGGGTACAGATACGCAGTATTTT; CDR3 protein: CASSKQRGGGTDTQYF
clone size: few; V gene: TRBV12-3/TRBV12-4; D gene: NA; J gene: TRBJ2-2; CDR3 DNA: TGTGCCAGCAGTTCCTCAACCGGGGAGCTGTTTTTT; CDR3 protein: CASSSSTGELFF
clone size: few; V gene: TRBV28; D gene: TRBD1; J gene: TRBJ1-6; CDR3 DNA: TGTGCCAGCAGTCCGGACAGGGTCGGTATTTCACCCCTCCACTTT; CDR3 protein: CASSPDRVGISPLHF
clone size: NA; V gene: TRBV7-9; D gene: TRBD2; J gene: TRBJ2-7; CDR3 DNA: TGTGCCAGCAGCTTAGTCCCGGGACTAGCGGGAGTTAACTACGAGCAGTACTTC; CDR3 protein: CASSLVPGLAGVNYEQYF
clone size: few; V gene: TRBV6-5; D gene: TRBD1; J gene: TRBJ1-2; CDR3 DNA: TGTGCCAGCAGATACCTAATATCCGGGACAGGCTATGGCTACACCTTC; CDR3 protein: CASRYLISGTGYGYTF
clone size: few; V gene: TRBV3-1; D gene: NA; J gene: TRBJ1-5; CDR3 DNA: TGTGCCAGCAGCGTACGGGGGGACAATCAGCCCCAGCATTTT; CDR3 protein: CASSVRGDNQPQHF
clone size: NA; V gene: TRBV20-1; D gene: NA; J gene: TRBJ2-1; CDR3 DNA: TGCAGTGCGCGCACTACTACGGGCACCAATGAGCAGTTCTTC; CDR3 protein: CSARTTTGTNEQFF
clone size: NA; V gene: TRBV7-3; D gene: NA; J gene: TRBJ2-7; CDR3 DNA: TGTGCCAGCAGCTTAACGGCGGGAAGAGCCTACGAGCAGTACTTC; CDR3 protein: CASSLTAGRAYEQYF
clone size: NA; V gene: TRBV15; D gene: TRBD2; J gene: TRBJ2-5; CDR3 DNA: TGTGCCACCAGCACCCTAGCGGGAGGGCCCCAAGAGACCCAGTACTTC; CDR3 protein: CATSTLAGGPQETQYF
clone size: few; V gene: TRBV5-4; D gene: NA; J gene: TRBJ2-6; CDR3 DNA: TGTGCCAGCAGCTTGGGGACCGGCTCTGGGGCCAACGTCCTGACTTTC; CDR3 protein: CASSLGTGSGANVLTF
clone size: few; V gene: TRBV6-1; D gene: NA; J gene: TRBJ1-1; CDR3 DNA: TGTGCCAGCAGTGAATGGCCAAGGGGAACCAACACTGAAGCTTTCTTT; CDR3 protein: CASSEWPRGTNTEAFF